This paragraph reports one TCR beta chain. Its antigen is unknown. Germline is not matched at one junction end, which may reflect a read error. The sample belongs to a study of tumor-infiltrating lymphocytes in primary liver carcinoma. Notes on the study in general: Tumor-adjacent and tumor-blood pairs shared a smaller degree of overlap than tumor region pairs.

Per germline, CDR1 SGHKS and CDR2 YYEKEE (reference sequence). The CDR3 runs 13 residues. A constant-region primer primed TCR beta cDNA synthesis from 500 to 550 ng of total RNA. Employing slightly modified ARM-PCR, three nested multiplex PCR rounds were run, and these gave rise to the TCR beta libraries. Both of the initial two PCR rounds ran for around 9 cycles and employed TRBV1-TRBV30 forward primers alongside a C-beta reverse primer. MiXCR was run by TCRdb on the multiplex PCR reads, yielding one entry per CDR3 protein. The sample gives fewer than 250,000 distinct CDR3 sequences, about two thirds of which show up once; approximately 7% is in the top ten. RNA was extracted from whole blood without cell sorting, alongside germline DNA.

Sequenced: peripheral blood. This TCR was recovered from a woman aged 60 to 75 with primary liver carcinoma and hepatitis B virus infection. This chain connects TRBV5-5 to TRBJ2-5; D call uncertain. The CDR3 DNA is TGCGCCAGCAACTTGTTAACTGAGGAGACCCAGTACTTC. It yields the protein CASNLLTEETQYF.